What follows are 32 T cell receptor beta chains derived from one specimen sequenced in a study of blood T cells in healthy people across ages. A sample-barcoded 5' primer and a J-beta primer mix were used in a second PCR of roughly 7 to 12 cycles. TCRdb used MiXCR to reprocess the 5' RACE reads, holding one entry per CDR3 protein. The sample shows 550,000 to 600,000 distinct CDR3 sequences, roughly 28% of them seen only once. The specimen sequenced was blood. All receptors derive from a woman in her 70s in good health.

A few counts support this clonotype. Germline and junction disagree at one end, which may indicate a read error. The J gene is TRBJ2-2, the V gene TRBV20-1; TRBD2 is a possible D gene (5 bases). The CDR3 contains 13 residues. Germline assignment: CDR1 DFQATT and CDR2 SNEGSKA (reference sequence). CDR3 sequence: CSTRVGETGELFF. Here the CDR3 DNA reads TGCAGTACTAGAGTCGGGGAGACCGGGGAGCTGTTTTTT.

The chain's CDR3 is CASSYSGIHEQYF. The CDR3 region has the DNA TGTGCCAGCAGTTACTCAGGAATCCACGAGCAGTACTTC. The chain recombines TRBV6-6 with TRBJ2-7; the D is unclear. Per the germline V gene, CDR1 is MNHNY and CDR2 is SVGAGI (reference sequence). The V end lost 0 bases, the J end lost 5 bases, and 8 bases lay between the germline ends. The CDR3 totals 13 residues.

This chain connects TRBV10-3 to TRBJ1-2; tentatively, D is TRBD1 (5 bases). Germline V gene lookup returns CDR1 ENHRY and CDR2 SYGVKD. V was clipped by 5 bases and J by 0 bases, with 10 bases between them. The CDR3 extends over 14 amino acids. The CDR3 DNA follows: TGTGCCATCAGTCGACAGACTGCTAACTATGGCTACACCTTC. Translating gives CAISRQTANYGYTF.

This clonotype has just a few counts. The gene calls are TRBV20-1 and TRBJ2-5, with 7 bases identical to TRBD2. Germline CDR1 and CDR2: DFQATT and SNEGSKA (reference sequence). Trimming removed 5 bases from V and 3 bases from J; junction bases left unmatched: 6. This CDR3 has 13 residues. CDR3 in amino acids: CSAGHRGEETQYF. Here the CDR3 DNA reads TGCAGTGCTGGGCATCGGGGGGAAGAGACCCAGTACTTC.

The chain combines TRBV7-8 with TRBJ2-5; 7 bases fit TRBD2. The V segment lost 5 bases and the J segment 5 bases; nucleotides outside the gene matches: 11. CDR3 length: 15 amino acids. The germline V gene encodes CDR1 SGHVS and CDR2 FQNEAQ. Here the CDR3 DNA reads TGTGCCAGCAGCCTCTCGACTAGCCGAGGGGAGACCCAGTACTTC. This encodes CASSLSTSRGETQYF. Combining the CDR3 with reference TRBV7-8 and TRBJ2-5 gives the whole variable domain GAGVSQSPRYKVAKRGQDVALRCDPISGHVSLFWYQQALGQGPEFLTYFQNEAQLDKSGLPSDRFFAERPEGSVSTLKIQRTQQEDSAVYLCASSLSTSRGETQYFGPGTRLLVL.

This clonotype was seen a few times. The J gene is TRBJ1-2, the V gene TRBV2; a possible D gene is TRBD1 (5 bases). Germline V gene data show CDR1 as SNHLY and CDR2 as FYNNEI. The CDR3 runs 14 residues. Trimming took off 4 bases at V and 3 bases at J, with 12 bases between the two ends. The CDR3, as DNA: TGTGCCAGCAGTGCCCAGGGATACGACTATGGCTACACCTTC. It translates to CASSAQGYDYGYTF.

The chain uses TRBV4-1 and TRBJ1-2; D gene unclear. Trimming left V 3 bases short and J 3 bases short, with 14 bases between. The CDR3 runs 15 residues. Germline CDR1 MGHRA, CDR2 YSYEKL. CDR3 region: CASSQQSFSYYGYTF. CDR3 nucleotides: TGCGCCAGCAGCCAGCAGTCGTTTTCTTACTATGGCTACACCTTC.

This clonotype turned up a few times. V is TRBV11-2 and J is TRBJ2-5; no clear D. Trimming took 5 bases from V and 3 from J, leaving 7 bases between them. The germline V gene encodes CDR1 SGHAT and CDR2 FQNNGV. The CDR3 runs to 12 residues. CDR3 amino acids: CASSRTKETQYF. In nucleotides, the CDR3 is TGTGCCAGCAGCCGCACAAAAGAGACCCAGTACTTC.

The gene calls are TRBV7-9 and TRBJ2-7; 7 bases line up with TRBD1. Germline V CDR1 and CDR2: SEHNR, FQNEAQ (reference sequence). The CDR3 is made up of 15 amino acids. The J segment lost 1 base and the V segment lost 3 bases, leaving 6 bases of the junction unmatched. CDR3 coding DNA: TGTGCCAGCAGCTTTCCCCTACAGGGGTCCTACGAGCAGTACTTC. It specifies CASSFPLQGSYEQYF.

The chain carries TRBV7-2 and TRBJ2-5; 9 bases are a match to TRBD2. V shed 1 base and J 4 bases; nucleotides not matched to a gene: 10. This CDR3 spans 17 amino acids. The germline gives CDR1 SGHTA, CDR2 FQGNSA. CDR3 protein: CASSLVGRGGLRETQYF. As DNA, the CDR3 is TGTGCCAGCAGCTTAGTCGGGCGGGGGGGCCTGAGAGAGACCCAGTACTTC.

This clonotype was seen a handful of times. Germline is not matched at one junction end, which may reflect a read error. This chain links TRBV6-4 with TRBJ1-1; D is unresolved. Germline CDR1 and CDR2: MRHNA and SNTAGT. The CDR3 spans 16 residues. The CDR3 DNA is TGTGCCGGCAGATTATACGCCACTCGTATGAACACTGAAGCTTTCTTT. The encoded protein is CAGRLYATRMNTEAFF.

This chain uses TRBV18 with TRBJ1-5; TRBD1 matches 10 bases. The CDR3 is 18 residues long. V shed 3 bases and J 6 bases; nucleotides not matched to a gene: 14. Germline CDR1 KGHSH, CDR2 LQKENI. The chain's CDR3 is CASSPDAWTGGVIQPQHF. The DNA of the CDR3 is TGTGCCAGCTCACCGGATGCCTGGACAGGGGGGGTTATTCAGCCCCAGCATTTT.

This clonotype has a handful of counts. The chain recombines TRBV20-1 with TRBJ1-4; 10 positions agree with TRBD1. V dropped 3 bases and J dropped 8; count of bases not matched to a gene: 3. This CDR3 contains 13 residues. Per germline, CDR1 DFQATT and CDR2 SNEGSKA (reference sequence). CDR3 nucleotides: TGCAGTGCTAGCTCGGGACAGGGGGAAAAACTGTTTTTT. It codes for CSASSGQGEKLFF.

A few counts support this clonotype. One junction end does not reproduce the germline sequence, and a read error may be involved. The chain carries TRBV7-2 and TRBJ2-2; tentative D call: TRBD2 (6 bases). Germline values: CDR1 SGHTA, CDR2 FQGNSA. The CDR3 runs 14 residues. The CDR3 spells CASSLGLSTGGLFF. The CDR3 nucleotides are TGTGCCAGCAGCTTAGGGTTATCTACCGGGGGGCTGTTTTTT.

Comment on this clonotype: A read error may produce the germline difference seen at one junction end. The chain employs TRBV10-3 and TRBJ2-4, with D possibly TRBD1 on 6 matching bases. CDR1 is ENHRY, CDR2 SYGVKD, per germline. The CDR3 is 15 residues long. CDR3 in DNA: TGTGCCATCAGTGAGTCGGAGACAGGAAAAAACATTCAGTGCTTC. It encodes CAISESETGKNIQCF.

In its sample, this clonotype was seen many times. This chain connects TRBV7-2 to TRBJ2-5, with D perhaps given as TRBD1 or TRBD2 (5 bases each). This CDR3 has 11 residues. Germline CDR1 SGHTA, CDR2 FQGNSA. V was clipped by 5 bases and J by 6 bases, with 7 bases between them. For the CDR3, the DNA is TGTGCCAGCAGCACGGGACAGACCCAGTACTTC. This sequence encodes CASSTGQTQYF.

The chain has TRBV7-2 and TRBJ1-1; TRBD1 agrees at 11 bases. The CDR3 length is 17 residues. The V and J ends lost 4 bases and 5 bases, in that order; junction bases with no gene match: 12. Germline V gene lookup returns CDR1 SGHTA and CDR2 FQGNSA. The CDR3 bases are TGTGCCAGCAGCTCGCGGACGGGACAGGGGGTAATAACTGAAGCTTTCTTT. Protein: CASSSRTGQGVITEAFF.

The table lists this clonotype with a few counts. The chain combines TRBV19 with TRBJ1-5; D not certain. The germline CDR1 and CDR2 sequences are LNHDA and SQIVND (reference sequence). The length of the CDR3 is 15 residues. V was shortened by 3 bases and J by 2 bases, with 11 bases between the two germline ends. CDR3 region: CASSIPPSGNQPQHF. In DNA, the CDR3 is TGTGCCAGTAGTATCCCACCCTCCGGCAATCAGCCCCAGCATTTT.

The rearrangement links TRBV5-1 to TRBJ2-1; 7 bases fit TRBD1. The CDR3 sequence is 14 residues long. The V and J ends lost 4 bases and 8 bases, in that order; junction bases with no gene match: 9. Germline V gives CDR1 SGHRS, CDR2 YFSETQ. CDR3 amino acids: CASSVSHRGDEQFF. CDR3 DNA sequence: TGCGCCAGCAGCGTATCGCACAGGGGCGATGAGCAGTTCTTC.

The CDR3 reads CATSDLRRGDYNEQFF. The CDR3 DNA follows: TGTGCCACCAGTGATTTAAGGCGGGGGGACTACAATGAGCAGTTCTTC. The chain couples TRBV24-1 to TRBJ2-5, with TRBD2 matching over 8 bases. The DNA end favors TRBJ2-1, so the J call may be wrong. This CDR3 is built from 16 residues. From germline, CDR1 is KGHDR and CDR2 SFDVKD.

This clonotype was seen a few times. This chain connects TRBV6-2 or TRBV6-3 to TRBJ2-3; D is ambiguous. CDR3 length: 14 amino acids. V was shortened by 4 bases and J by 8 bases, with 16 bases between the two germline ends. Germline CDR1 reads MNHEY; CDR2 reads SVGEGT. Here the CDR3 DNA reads TGTGCCAGCAGTTTTTTCCCCAAGGCCGGTACGCAGTATTTT. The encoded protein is CASSFFPKAGTQYF.

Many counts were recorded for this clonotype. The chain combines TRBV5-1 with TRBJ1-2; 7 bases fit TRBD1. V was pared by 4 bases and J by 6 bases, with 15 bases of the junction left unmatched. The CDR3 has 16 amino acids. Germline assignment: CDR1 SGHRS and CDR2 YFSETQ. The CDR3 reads CASSPGTVSSRDGYTF. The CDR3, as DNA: TGCGCCAGCAGCCCGGGGACAGTTTCTTCCAGGGATGGCTACACCTTC.

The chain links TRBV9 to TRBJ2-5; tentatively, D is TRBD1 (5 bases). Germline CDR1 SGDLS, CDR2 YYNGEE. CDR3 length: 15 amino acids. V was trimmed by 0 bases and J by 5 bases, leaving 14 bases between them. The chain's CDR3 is CASSVASAGWETQYF. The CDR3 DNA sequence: TGTGCCAGCAGCGTAGCTTCGGCAGGGTGGGAGACCCAGTACTTC.

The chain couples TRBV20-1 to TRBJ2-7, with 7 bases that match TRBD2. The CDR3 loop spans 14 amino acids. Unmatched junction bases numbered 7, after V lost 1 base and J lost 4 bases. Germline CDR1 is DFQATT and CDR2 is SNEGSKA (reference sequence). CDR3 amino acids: CSARGPRERYEQYF. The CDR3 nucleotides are TGCAGTGCTAGAGGCCCGCGGGAGCGGTACGAGCAGTACTTC.

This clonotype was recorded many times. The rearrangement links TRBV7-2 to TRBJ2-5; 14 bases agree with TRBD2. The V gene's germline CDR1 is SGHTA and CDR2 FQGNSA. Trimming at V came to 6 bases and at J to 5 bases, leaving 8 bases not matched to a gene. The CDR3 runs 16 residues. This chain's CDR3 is CASRRGTSGSGETQYF. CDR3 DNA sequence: TGTGCCAGCAGGCGCGGGACTAGCGGGAGTGGTGAGACCCAGTACTTC.

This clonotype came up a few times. This CDR3 reads CSARPWRQLCGYTF. CDR3 nucleotide sequence: TGCAGTGCTAGGCCGTGGAGACAGCTATGTGGCTACACCTTC. V gene TRBV20-1 combines with J gene TRBJ1-2; possibly TRBD1 for D (5 bases). The V end lost 3 bases, the J end lost 7 bases, and 18 bases lay between the germline ends. The CDR3 totals 14 residues. Germline CDR1 and CDR2: DFQATT and SNEGSKA (reference sequence).

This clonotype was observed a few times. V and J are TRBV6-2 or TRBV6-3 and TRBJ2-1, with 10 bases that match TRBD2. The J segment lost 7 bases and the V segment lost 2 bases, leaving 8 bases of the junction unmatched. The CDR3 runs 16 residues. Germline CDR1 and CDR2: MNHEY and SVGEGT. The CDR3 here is CASSYPLAGLDNEQFF. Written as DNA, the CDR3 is TGTGCCAGCAGTTACCCACTAGCGGGGCTAGATAATGAGCAGTTCTTC.

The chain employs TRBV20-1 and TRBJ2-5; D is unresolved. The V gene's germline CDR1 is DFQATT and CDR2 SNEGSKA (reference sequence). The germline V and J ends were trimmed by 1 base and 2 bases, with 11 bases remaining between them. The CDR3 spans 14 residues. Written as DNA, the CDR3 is TGCAGTGCTAGAGCTCCAGACCCTCAAGAGACCCAGTACTTC. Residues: CSARAPDPQETQYF.

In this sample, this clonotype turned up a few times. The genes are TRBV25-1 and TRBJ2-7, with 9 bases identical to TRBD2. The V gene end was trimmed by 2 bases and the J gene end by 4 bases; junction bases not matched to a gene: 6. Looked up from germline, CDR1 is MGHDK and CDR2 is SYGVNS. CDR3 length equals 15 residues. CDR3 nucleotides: TGTGCCAGCAGTGAAACCAGGACTAGCGAATACGAGCAGTACTTC. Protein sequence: CASSETRTSEYEQYF.

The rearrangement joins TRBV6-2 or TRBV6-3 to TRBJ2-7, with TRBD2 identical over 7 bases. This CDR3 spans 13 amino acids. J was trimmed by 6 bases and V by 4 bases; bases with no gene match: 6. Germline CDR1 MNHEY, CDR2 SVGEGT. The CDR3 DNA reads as TGTGCCAGCAGTTCCCCGACTAGCTCCGAGCAGTACTTC. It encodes CASSSPTSSEQYF.

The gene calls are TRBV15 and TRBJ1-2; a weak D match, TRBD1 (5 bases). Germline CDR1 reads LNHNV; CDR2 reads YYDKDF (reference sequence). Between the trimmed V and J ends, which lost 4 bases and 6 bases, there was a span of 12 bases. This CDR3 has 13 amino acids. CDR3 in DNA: TGTGCCACCAGCACTCGACAGCGCCATGGCTACACCTTC. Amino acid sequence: CATSTRQRHGYTF.

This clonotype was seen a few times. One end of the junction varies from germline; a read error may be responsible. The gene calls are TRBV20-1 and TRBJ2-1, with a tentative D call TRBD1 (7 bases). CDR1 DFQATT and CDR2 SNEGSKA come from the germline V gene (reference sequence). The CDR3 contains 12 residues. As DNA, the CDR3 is TGCAGTGCTATGGAGGGGGCCCATGAGCGGTTCTTC. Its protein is CSAMEGAHERFF.